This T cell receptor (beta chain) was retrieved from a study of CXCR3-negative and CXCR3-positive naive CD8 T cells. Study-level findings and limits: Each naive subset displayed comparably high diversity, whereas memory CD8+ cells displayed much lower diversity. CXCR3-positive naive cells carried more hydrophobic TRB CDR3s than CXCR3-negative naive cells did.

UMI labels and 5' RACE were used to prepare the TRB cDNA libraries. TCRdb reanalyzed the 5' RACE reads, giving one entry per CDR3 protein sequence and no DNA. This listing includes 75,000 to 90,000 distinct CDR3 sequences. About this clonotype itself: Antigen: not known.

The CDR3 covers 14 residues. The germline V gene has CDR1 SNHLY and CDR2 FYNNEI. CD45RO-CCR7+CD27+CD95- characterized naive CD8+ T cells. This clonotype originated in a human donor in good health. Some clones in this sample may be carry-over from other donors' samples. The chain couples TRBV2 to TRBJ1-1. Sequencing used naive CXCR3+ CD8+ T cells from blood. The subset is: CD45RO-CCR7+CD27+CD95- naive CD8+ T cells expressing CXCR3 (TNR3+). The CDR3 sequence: CASSHQGEGTEAFF.